Below, one T cell receptor beta chain is given with its context. Original processing notes: By means of reference gene primer amplification, nucleated cell counts were estimated. Using immunoSEQ multiplex PCR, the repertoire was profiled, and TCRdb retains in-frame clones only, with some absent. D and trimming were read from the DNA, whereas the V and J calls and clone size are those reported in that table. Found here are some 150,000 clones, 65% to 85% of them singletons; the top ten hold 14%. The germline gives CDR1 MDHEN, CDR2 SYDVKM. The CDR3 extends over 15 amino acids. With 8 bases clipped from V and 2 bases from J, the junction kept 11 bases outside the gene matches. The sample originates from a study of blood T cell repertoires in COVID-19. Looking at the study overall: Samples came from the United States, Italy and Spain, spanning acute and convalescent COVID-19. Nucleic acid was either cDNA or gDNA, and it came from T cells, B-cell-depleted T cells, or PBMCs.

The chain couples TRBV28 to TRBJ2-5, with 7 bases that match TRBD2. This clonotype originated in a woman older than 75 with acute or convalescent COVID-19. Sequenced: peripheral blood. CDR3 amino acids: CASASPGGGQETQYF. The CDR3 DNA follows: TGTGCCAGCGCGTCCCCCGGCGGGGGTCAAGAGACCCAGTACTTC. Drawing the rest from reference TRBV28 and TRBJ2-5, the complete variable domain is DVKVTQSSRYLVKRTGEKVFLECVQDMDHENMFWYRQDPGLGLRLIYFSYDVKMKEKGDIPEGYSVSREKKERFSLILESASTNQTSMYLCASASPGGGQETQYFGPGTRLLVL.